The T cell receptor (beta chain) described here comes from a study of blood T cell repertoires in COVID-19. Overall study: The United States, Italy and Spain were the sources of the acute and convalescent COVID-19 samples. T cells, B-cell-depleted T cells, or PBMCs supplied cDNA or gDNA.

As handled by the study authors: Amplification from reference gene primers served as the basis for estimated nucleated cell counts. Assay used: immunoSEQ multiplex PCR; TCRdb lists only in-frame clones, some missing. D and trimming come from the DNA, and the V and J calls and clone size come from that table. The data show under 300,000 clones, approximately 90% seen once. The ends were cut back, 3 bases at V and 1 base at J, with 15 bases in the middle. Germline CDR1 LNHDA, CDR2 SQIVND (reference sequence). The length of the CDR3 is 16 residues. J is TRBJ1-1 and V is TRBV19; the D gene is possibly TRBD1 (5 bases). The origin of this receptor is a woman aged 25 to 39 with active or convalescent COVID-19. What was sequenced was peripheral blood. The CDR3 bases are TGTGCCAGTAGTATTGGACACTTCTCGGGGAACACTGAAGCTTTCTTT. Translating gives CASSIGHFSGNTEAFF.